This is a list of T cell receptor beta chains from one sample in a study of blood T cells in healthy people across ages. TCRdb called the 5' RACE reads again in MiXCR, with one record for every CDR3 protein. The profile covers roughly 800,000 distinct CDR3 sequences, with 55% to 70% appearing a single time and 20% to 25% taken by the ten largest. The specimen was blood. The receptors stem from a man younger than 40 in good health. Both conserved end residues are part of each CDR3. The D gene is left open where the match is weak. A clone size is listed for some rows: how often the clone was seen (once, few, many), or a class if it is expanded.

J gene: TRBJ1-2; V gene: TRBV4-3; D gene: NA; clone size: NA; CDR3 DNA: TGCGCCAGCAGCCAAGACGGTGCCCCTTCGGGGGGCTACACCTTC; CDR3 protein: CASSQDGAPSGGYTF
J gene: TRBJ2-2; V gene: TRBV4-2; D gene: TRBD2; clone size: NA; CDR3 DNA: TGTGCCAGCAGCCAAGGGGTAGCGGGCGCGAACACCGGGGAGCTGTTTTTT; CDR3 protein: CASSQGVAGANTGELFF
J gene: TRBJ1-1; V gene: TRBV7-9; D gene: NA; clone size: NA; CDR3 DNA: TGTGCCAGCAGCTTAGGGCAGGGGATGAACACTGAAGCTTTCTTT; CDR3 protein: CASSLGQGMNTEAFF
J gene: TRBJ2-4; V gene: TRBV9; D gene: TRBD2; clone size: few; CDR3 DNA: TGTGCCAGCAGCCCGGCGGGGGGGTACAAAAACATTCAGTACTTC; CDR3 protein: CASSPAGGYKNIQYF
J gene: TRBJ1-5; V gene: TRBV7-2; D gene: NA; clone size: NA; CDR3 DNA: TGTGCCAGCAGCGTAACACAGGATCAGCCCCAGCATTTT; CDR3 protein: CASSVTQDQPQHF
J gene: TRBJ2-5; V gene: TRBV7-2; D gene: TRBD1; clone size: few; CDR3 DNA: TGTGCCAGCAGCCGACCTGGGACAGGAGAGACCCAGTACTTC; CDR3 protein: CASSRPGTGETQYF
J gene: TRBJ2-7; V gene: TRBV29-1; D gene: TRBD1; clone size: once; CDR3 DNA: TGCAGCGTGGAGACAGGGGGCTCGGGCCACGAGCAGTACTTC; CDR3 protein: CSVETGGSGHEQYF
J gene: TRBJ2-1; V gene: TRBV6-2/TRBV6-3; D gene: NA; clone size: few; CDR3 DNA: TGTGCCAGCAGCACACAGGGTTTGGGGCAGTTCTTC; CDR3 protein: CASSTQGLGQFF
J gene: TRBJ2-3; V gene: TRBV12-3/TRBV12-4; D gene: NA; clone size: NA; CDR3 DNA: TGTGCCAGCAGTACTCGGGTTACTAGCACAGATACGCAGTATTTT; CDR3 protein: CASSTRVTSTDTQYF
J gene: TRBJ1-2; V gene: TRBV13; D gene: NA; clone size: NA; CDR3 DNA: TGTGCCAGCAGCCCAGGGGAGATGGACTATGGCTACACCTTC; CDR3 protein: CASSPGEMDYGYTF
J gene: TRBJ2-5; V gene: TRBV19; D gene: TRBD1; clone size: NA; CDR3 DNA: TGTGCCAGTAGTATATCCCTCCCCAGGGGGGAGACCCAGTACTTC; CDR3 protein: CASSISLPRGETQYF
J gene: TRBJ2-7; V gene: TRBV6-5; D gene: NA; clone size: NA; CDR3 DNA: TGTGCCAGCAGACCCGAAACAGGTCGCCGTGAGCAGTACTTC; CDR3 protein: CASRPETGRREQYF
J gene: TRBJ2-1; V gene: TRBV9; D gene: TRBD2; clone size: NA; CDR3 DNA: TGTGCCAGCAGGCGAGGTAGCGGGGTGAGTGAGCAGTTCTTC; CDR3 protein: CASRRGSGVSEQFF
J gene: TRBJ1-1; V gene: TRBV7-2; D gene: NA; clone size: NA; CDR3 DNA: TGTGCCAGCAGCTTAGCGATGGCCACTGAAGCTTTCTTT; CDR3 protein: CASSLAMATEAFF
J gene: TRBJ2-7; V gene: TRBV27; D gene: NA; clone size: many; CDR3 DNA: TGTGCCAGCAGTCCTCAAGGGTCCGAGAACGAGCAGTACTTC; CDR3 protein: CASSPQGSENEQYF
J gene: TRBJ2-7; V gene: TRBV27; D gene: NA; clone size: few; CDR3 DNA: TGTGCCAGCAGTCGGAGGGCCTCCTACGAGCAGTACTTC; CDR3 protein: CASSRRASYEQYF
J gene: TRBJ2-6; V gene: TRBV10-3; D gene: TRBD1; clone size: many; CDR3 DNA: TGTGCCATCAGTGAGGGCACAGGGGTCTCTGGGGCCAACGTCCTGACTTTC; CDR3 protein: CAISEGTGVSGANVLTF
J gene: TRBJ2-6; V gene: TRBV12-3/TRBV12-4; D gene: NA; clone size: few; CDR3 DNA: TGTGCCAGCAGTGACACGTCTGGGGCCAACGTCCTGACTTTC; CDR3 protein: CASSDTSGANVLTF
J gene: TRBJ2-3; V gene: TRBV20-1; D gene: NA; clone size: NA; CDR3 DNA: TGCAGTGCTAGAGCCCGCACAGATACGCAGTATTTT; CDR3 protein: CSARARTDTQYF
J gene: TRBJ2-1; V gene: TRBV9; D gene: NA; clone size: NA; CDR3 DNA: TGTGCCAGCAGCGTAGGGACGGTTTCCTACAATGAGCAGTTCTTC; CDR3 protein: CASSVGTVSYNEQFF
J gene: TRBJ2-7; V gene: TRBV27; D gene: NA; clone size: NA; CDR3 DNA: TGTGCCAGCAGTTTAGGGGGGGACACTTGGGACGAGCAGTACTTC; CDR3 protein: CASSLGGDTWDEQYF
J gene: TRBJ2-7; V gene: TRBV20-1; D gene: NA; clone size: NA; CDR3 DNA: TGCAGTGCTAGGACGGGGGAGGTCCGCTCCGAGCAGTACTTC; CDR3 protein: CSARTGEVRSEQYF
J gene: TRBJ1-5; V gene: TRBV6-1; D gene: NA; clone size: NA; CDR3 DNA: TGTGCCAGCACCAGGGTGAGGAGTAGCAATCAGCCCCAGCATTTT; CDR3 protein: CASTRVRSSNQPQHF
J gene: TRBJ2-1; V gene: TRBV15; D gene: NA; clone size: NA; CDR3 DNA: TGTGCCACCAGCTCGGTGGGAAGGGGCTACAATGAGCAGTTCTTC; CDR3 protein: CATSSVGRGYNEQFF
J gene: TRBJ1-5; V gene: TRBV18; D gene: NA; clone size: NA; CDR3 DNA: TGTGCCAGCTTACCCCCAGGCGATCAGCCCCAGCATTTT; CDR3 protein: CASLPPGDQPQHF
J gene: TRBJ2-7; V gene: TRBV25-1; D gene: TRBD1; clone size: NA; CDR3 DNA: TGTGCCAGCAGTGGGGACAGTAGAGTCTACGAGCAGTACTTC; CDR3 protein: CASSGDSRVYEQYF
J gene: TRBJ1-2; V gene: TRBV4-2; D gene: NA; clone size: NA; CDR3 DNA: TGTGCCAGCAGCCAAGATGGGGCAGGGAACTATGGCTACACCTTC; CDR3 protein: CASSQDGAGNYGYTF
J gene: TRBJ2-1; V gene: TRBV6-6; D gene: TRBD2; clone size: NA; CDR3 DNA: TGTGCCAGCAGCCATCCTAGCGGGAGTGATAATGAGCAGTTCTTC; CDR3 protein: CASSHPSGSDNEQFF
J gene: TRBJ1-2; V gene: TRBV18; D gene: NA; clone size: NA; CDR3 DNA: TGTGCCAGCTCACCTTCAGAATCGGAAGGCCACACCTTC; CDR3 protein: CASSPSESEGHTF
J gene: TRBJ2-6; V gene: TRBV25-1; D gene: TRBD1; clone size: few; CDR3 DNA: TGTGCCAGCAGAAGTCCCGGGACAGCTGGGGCCAACGTCCTGACTTTC; CDR3 protein: CASRSPGTAGANVLTF
J gene: TRBJ2-7; V gene: TRBV7-9; D gene: NA; clone size: NA; CDR3 DNA: TGTGCCAGCAGCGCGGGGTCCGCCTACGAGCAGTCCTTC; CDR3 protein: CASSAGSAYEQSF
J gene: TRBJ2-1; V gene: TRBV6-2/TRBV6-3; D gene: NA; clone size: NA; CDR3 DNA: TGTGCCAGCTCCCGGGAACTCGGTTCCTACAATGAGCAGTTCTTC; CDR3 protein: CASSRELGSYNEQFF
J gene: TRBJ2-5; V gene: TRBV28; D gene: NA; clone size: NA; CDR3 DNA: TGTGCCAGCACCGGCAGGCCGGTACAGCAGTACTTC; CDR3 protein: CASTGRPVQQYF